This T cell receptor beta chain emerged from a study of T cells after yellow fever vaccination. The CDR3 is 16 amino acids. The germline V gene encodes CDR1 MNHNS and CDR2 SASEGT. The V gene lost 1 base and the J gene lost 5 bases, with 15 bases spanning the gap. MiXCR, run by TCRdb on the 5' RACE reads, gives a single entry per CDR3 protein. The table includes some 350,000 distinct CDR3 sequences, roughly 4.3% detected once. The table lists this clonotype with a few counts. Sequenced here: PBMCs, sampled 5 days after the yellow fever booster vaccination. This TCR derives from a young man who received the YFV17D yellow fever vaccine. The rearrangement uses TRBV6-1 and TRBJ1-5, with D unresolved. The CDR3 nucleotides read TGTGCCAGCAGTGAAGGGGAGGGATTTCGATATCAGCCCCAGCATTTT. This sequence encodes CASSEGEGFRYQPQHF.